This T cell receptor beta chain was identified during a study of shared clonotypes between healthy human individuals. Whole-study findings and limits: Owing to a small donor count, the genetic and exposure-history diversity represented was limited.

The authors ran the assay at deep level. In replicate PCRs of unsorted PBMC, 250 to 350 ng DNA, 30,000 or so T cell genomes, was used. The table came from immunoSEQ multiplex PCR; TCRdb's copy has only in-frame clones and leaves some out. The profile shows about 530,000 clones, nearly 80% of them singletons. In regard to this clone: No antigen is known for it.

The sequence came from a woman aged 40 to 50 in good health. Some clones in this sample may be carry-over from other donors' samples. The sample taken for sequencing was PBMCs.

As DNA, the CDR3 is TGTGCCAGCAGCTCTACGCCGGGAGCCACTAATGAAAAACTGTTTTTT. Translated: CASSSTPGATNEKLFF. This sequence joins TRBV7-6 and TRBJ1-4; D is undetermined. V was trimmed by 4 bases and J by 2 bases, leaving 14 bases between them. From germline, CDR1 is SGHVS and CDR2 FNYEAQ. CDR3 size: 16 residues.